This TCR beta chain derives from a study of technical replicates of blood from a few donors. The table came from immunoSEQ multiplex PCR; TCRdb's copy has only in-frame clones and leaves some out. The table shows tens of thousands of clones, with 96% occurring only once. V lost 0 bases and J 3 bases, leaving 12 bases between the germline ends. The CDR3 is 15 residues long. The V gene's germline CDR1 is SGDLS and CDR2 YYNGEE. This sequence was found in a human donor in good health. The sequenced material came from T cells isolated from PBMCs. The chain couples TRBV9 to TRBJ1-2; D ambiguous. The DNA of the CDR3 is TGTGCCAGCAGCGTAGGAGGATTAAGTGACTATGGCTACACCTTC. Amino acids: CASSVGGLSDYGYTF.